Following are 22 T cell receptor beta chains from one sample sequenced in a study of T cells in Graves' hyperthyroidism and ophthalmopathy (dated by TCRdb to between 2018 and 2020). Library preparation used multiplex PCR. The instrument given in TCRdb is Illumina HiSeq 2000. Amplification of TCR beta CDR3 regions was carried out from RNA transcripts. The TCR CDR3 was subjected to a first round of RT-PCR using the HTBI primer set and the Qiagen OneStep RT-PCR kit. TCRdb reprocessed the public reads (quality trimming at Q25 with fastp, clone calling with MiXCR) and kept in-frame beta chains. Identical CDR3 proteins give one entry, which carries the most common genes and DNA. In all, the sample holds 500,000 to 750,000 distinct CDR3 sequences, and about half of those were seen once. Roughly 8.2% of the sample lies in the top ten. Material for sequencing was peripheral blood or thyroid tissue (not recorded which). Receptors were obtained from a woman aged 18-35 years with Graves' hyperthyroidism.

V is TRBV5-1 and J is TRBJ2-5; maybe TRBD1 (7 bases). The germline V gene has CDR1 SGHRS and CDR2 YFSETQ. V dropped 3 bases and J dropped 0 bases, with 21 bases sitting between them. CDR3 length: 18 amino acids. CDR3 residues: CASSSRPRTGGYQETQYF. In DNA, the CDR3 is TGCGCCAGCAGCTCCCGCCCTCGGACAGGAGGGTACCAAGAGACCCAGTACTTC.

Remarks on this clonotype: Given a much more abundant clone one base away, this may be a read error. The chain recombines TRBV27 with TRBJ2-2; D call uncertain. The CDR3 is 15 amino acids. Germline V gene sequence: CDR1 MNHEY, CDR2 SMNVEV (reference sequence). Deletions cut 7 bases from V and 3 bases from J, with 15 bases between. The CDR3, as DNA: TGTGCCAGCAATTTTTTGGGCAGTTACACCGGGGAGCTGTTTTTT. It specifies CASNFLGSYTGELFF.

V gene TRBV9 combines with J gene TRBJ2-7; TRBD1 matches at 7 bases. Gene TRBJ2-1 matches the end of the DNA better, so the J call may be wrong. CDR3 length: 13 residues. CDR1 and CDR2 from the germline V gene are SGDLS and YYNGEE. The CDR3 loop reads CASSVGAGGEQFF. DNA of the CDR3: TGTGCCAGCAGCGTAGGGGCAGGGGGTGAGCAGTTCTTC.

The gene calls are TRBV11-2 and TRBJ1-2, with D possibly matching TRBD1 (6 bases). Germline V gene sequence: CDR1 SGHAT, CDR2 FQNNGV. V was cut by 5 bases and J by 7 bases, with 14 bases left in between. The CDR3 covers 13 residues. The CDR3 region is CASSPGGGSGYTF. Here the CDR3 DNA reads TGTGCCAGCAGCCCCGGGGGGGGCTCTGGCTACACCTTC. Using reference TRBV11-2 and TRBJ1-2 for the parts outside the CDR3, the full variable domain is EAGVAQSPRYKIIEKRQSVAFWCNPISGHATLYWYQQILGQGPKLLIQFQNNGVVDDSQLPKDRFSAERLKGVDSTLKIQPAKLEDSAVYLCASSPGGGSGYTFGSGTRLTVV.

This clonotype has just a few counts. The chain combines TRBV19 with TRBJ1-2, with D uncertain. Trimming left V 7 bases short and J 0 bases short, with 18 bases between. This CDR3 has 16 residues. Germline V gene sequence: CDR1 LNHDA, CDR2 SQIVND (reference sequence). The CDR3 nucleotides read TGTGCCAGTAATCCCCCGGGCGTAGCGGCTAACTATGGCTACACCTTC. Protein sequence: CASNPPGVAANYGYTF.

This clonotype has ten or more counts. The J gene is TRBJ1-5, the V gene TRBV20-1; D is possibly TRBD1 (6 bases). Germline loops: CDR1 DFQATT, CDR2 SNEGSKA (reference sequence). CDR3 length equals 13 residues. The V end lost 4 bases, the J end lost 7 bases, and 14 bases lay between the germline ends. Written as DNA, the CDR3 is TGCAGTGCTACAAGACAGGCGAGGCAGCCCCAGCATTTT. It yields the protein CSATRQARQPQHF.

This clonotype was counted many times. J is TRBJ1-1 and V is TRBV6-2 or TRBV6-3, with 7 nucleotides matching TRBD1. The V segment lost 0 bases and the J segment 7 bases; nucleotides outside the gene matches: 5. This CDR3 comprises 14 residues. Looked up from germline, CDR1 is MNHEY and CDR2 is SVGEGT. The CDR3: CASSYSLQGIEAFF. The CDR3 DNA reads TGTGCCAGCAGTTACTCGTTACAGGGGATTGAAGCTTTCTTT.

This clonotype appeared a single time. Sequence at one end of the junction differs from germline and may be a read error. The chain has TRBV7-9 and TRBJ2-7, with 7 bases aligning to TRBD2. Germline CDR1 and CDR2: SEHNR and FQNEAQ (reference sequence). CDR3 length: 10 residues. Here the CDR3 reads CASSLVGGYF. CDR3 bases: TGTGCCAGCAGCTTAGTCGGGGGGTATTTC.

The table lists this clonotype with a few counts. The chain couples TRBV19 to TRBJ2-2, with D unresolved. This CDR3 is built from 14 residues. CDR1 LNHDA and CDR2 SQIVND come from the germline V gene (reference sequence). Trimming stripped 3 bases from V and 1 base from J, with 6 bases between. The DNA for the CDR3 is TGTGCCAGTAGTATTAGCCGGAACACCGGGGAGCTGTTTTTT. Translation gives CASSISRNTGELFF.

The chain uses TRBV3-1 and TRBJ1-4, with TRBD1 as a possible D gene (6 bases). Germline values: CDR1 LGHDT, CDR2 YNNKEL (reference sequence). The CDR3 runs to 14 residues. V lost 6 bases and J lost 4, with 12 bases in between. The CDR3 DNA reads TGTGCCAGCAGACAGGGTCCCGATAATGAAAAACTGTTTTTT. Translation: CASRQGPDNEKLFF.

The gene calls are TRBV10-2 and TRBJ2-5, with D uncertain. CDR1 and CDR2 (germline): WSHSY, SAAADI. Trimming took off 4 bases at V and 0 bases at J, with 9 bases between the two ends. The CDR3 runs 14 residues. The CDR3: CASSVTSYQETQYF. The CDR3 DNA sequence: TGCGCCAGCAGTGTCACGTCGTACCAAGAGACCCAGTACTTC.

This chain uses TRBV24-1 with TRBJ1-2; 9 nucleotides line up with TRBD1. Unmatched junction bases numbered 10, after V lost 4 bases and J lost 8 bases. The germline V gene has CDR1 KGHDR and CDR2 SFDVKD. The CDR3 sequence is 15 residues long. CDR3 residues: CATSDRGQGTWGYTF. CDR3 in DNA: TGTGCCACCAGTGACCGCGGACAGGGGACGTGGGGCTACACCTTC.

The J gene is TRBJ2-5, the V gene TRBV4-2; the match to TRBD1 covers 7 bases. The J call may be wrong; the DNA end is better matched by TRBJ2-1. The CDR3 sequence is 13 residues long. Germline V CDR1 and CDR2: LGHNA, YNFKEQ. The CDR3 bases are TGTGCCAGCAGGACAGGGAATCTCGATGAGCAGTTCTTC. Its translation: CASRTGNLDEQFF.

This chain uses TRBV9 with TRBJ1-4; unclear D gene. V was pared by 2 bases and J by 7 bases, with 12 bases between. Germline V CDR1 and CDR2: SGDLS, YYNGEE. There are 14 residues in the CDR3. The CDR3 nucleotides read TGTGCCAGCAGCGTTGGAGGAGGGCCTGAAAAACTGTTTTTT. Protein product: CASSVGGGPEKLFF.

This clonotype was found many times. The chain carries TRBV10-3 and TRBJ1-2, with 8 positions matching TRBD1. The V gene's germline CDR1 is ENHRY and CDR2 SYGVKD. J gave up 8 bases and V 5 bases, and 10 bases lay outside the gene matches. The CDR3 loop spans 14 amino acids. CDR3 protein: CAISQDRTGRGYTF. For the CDR3, the DNA is TGTGCCATCAGTCAAGATCGGACAGGGCGAGGCTACACCTTC.

This clonotype has a count of ten or more. J is TRBJ2-6 and V is TRBV5-6; 14 bases match TRBD2. This CDR3 is 17 amino acids long. Looked up from germline, CDR1 is SGHDT and CDR2 is YYEEEE. The junction had 2 bases not matched to a gene; V was cut back by 4 bases and J by 2 bases. DNA of the CDR3: TGTGCCAGCAGCCGGGGACTAGCGGGAGCTGGGGCCAACGTCCTGACTTTC. This codes for CASSRGLAGAGANVLTF.

The V gene is TRBV12-3 or TRBV12-4, the J gene TRBJ1-1; tentatively, D is TRBD1 (5 bases). The CDR3 totals 12 residues. With 6 bases removed from V and 11 bases from J, the gap between germline ends came to 16 bases. The CDR3 here is CASRPGGTRAFF. The CDR3 nucleotides are TGTGCCAGCAGACCGGGGGGTACGAGGGCTTTCTTT.

The genes are TRBV7-9 and TRBJ1-5; TRBD1 might be the D (5 bases). The length of the CDR3 is 14 residues. V dropped 5 bases and J dropped 6 bases, with 14 bases sitting between them. CDR1 and CDR2 from the germline V gene are SEHNR and FQNEAQ (reference sequence). The CDR3 region is CASSTAGTAQPQHF. The CDR3, as DNA: TGTGCCAGCAGCACCGCAGGGACGGCTCAGCCCCAGCATTTT.

This clonotype was seen at least ten times. V usage is TRBV10-3 and J usage is TRBJ1-2, with 8 bases identical to TRBD1. The germline V gene encodes CDR1 ENHRY and CDR2 SYGVKD. Trimming at V came to 5 bases and at J to 4 bases, leaving 12 bases not matched to a gene. The CDR3 contains 16 residues. In DNA form, the CDR3 reads TGTGCCATCAGTCCTATACGACAGGGGAAGAGCTATGGCTACACCTTC. Amino acid sequence: CAISPIRQGKSYGYTF.

The genes are TRBV20-1 and TRBJ2-1; 12 nucleotides line up with TRBD2. Losses at the gene ends were 2 bases for V and 8 bases for J; bases not matched to a gene: 7. Germline CDR1 DFQATT, CDR2 SNEGSKA (reference sequence). This CDR3 contains 15 residues. CDR3 DNA sequence: TGCAGTGCTAGACAGACTAGCGGGAGTCTCGATGAGCAGTTCTTC. Protein sequence: CSARQTSGSLDEQFF.

The sample holds many counts of this clonotype. The genes are TRBV20-1 and TRBJ2-2; D possibly corresponds to TRBD1 (6 bases). The CDR3 runs 13 residues. V lost 1 base and J 6 bases, leaving 9 bases between the germline ends. The germline V gene encodes CDR1 DFQATT and CDR2 SNEGSKA (reference sequence). CDR3 bases: TGCAGTGCTAGAGTGGGGGCGGCCGGGGAGCTGTTTTTT. Its translation is CSARVGAAGELFF.

This chain uses TRBV7-3 with TRBJ2-5; D not resolved. Trimming took off 6 bases at V and 4 bases at J, with 3 bases between the two ends. Germline lookup yields CDR1 SGHTA and CDR2 FQGTGA. This CDR3 spans 10 amino acids. The CDR3 bases are TGTGCCAGCAGATCAGAGACCCAGTACTTC. Its translation: CASRSETQYF.